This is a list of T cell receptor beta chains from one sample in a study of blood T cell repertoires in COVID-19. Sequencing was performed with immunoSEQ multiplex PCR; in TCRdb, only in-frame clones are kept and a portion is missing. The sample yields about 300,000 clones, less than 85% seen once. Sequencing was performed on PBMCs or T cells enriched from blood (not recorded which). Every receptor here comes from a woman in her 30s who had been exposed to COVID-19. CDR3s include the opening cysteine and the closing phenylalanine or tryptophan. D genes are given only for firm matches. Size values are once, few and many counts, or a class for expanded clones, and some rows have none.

CASSPRTGSVYSNQPQHF TGTGCCAGCAGCCCGCGGACAGGGTCGGTATATAGCAATCAGCCCCAGCATTTT 18 TRBD1 . TRBJ1-5 TRBV7-8
CASSPRGSYNEQFF TGTGCCAGCAGCCCACGGGGCTCCTACAATGAGCAGTTCTTC 14 . . TRBJ2-1 TRBV6-5
CASSWGQGVVNYGYTF TGTGCCAGCAGCTGGGGACAGGGAGTCGTTAACTATGGCTACACCTTC 16 TRBD1 . TRBJ1-2 TRBV7-9
CASSLAQNEKLFF TGTGCCAGCAGTTTAGCACAGAATGAAAAACTGTTTTTT 13 . once TRBJ1-4 TRBV12-3/TRBV12-4
CASSFPPNYGYTF TGCGCCAGCAGCTTCCCTCCTAACTATGGCTACACCTTC 13 . . TRBJ1-2 TRBV5-1
CSASFGTGTDTQYF TGCAGTGCTAGTTTCGGGACAGGGACAGATACGCAGTATTTT 14 TRBD1 . TRBJ2-3 TRBV20-1
CAWGSGEDTQYF TGTGCCTGGGGGTCCGGGGAAGATACGCAGTATTTT 12 . . TRBJ2-3 TRBV30
CASSSRSGPGLALAGELFF TGTGCCAGCAGTTCGAGGTCCGGACCGGGACTAGCTCTCGCCGGGGAGCTGTTTTTT 19 TRBD2 . TRBJ2-2 TRBV27
CASMGEGTYEQYF TGTGCCAGCATGGGAGAGGGAACCTACGAGCAGTACTTC 13 . . TRBJ2-7 TRBV28
CASRNREGSYEQYF TGCGCCAGCAGAAACCGGGAGGGTTCCTACGAGCAGTACTTC 14 TRBD2 . TRBJ2-7 TRBV5-1
CASSLHSGGATNYGYTF TGTGCCAGCAGTCTCCATTCGGGGGGGGCGACTAACTATGGCTACACCTTC 17 . . TRBJ1-2 TRBV28
CATSRVYGEGTSYEQYF TGTGCCACCAGCAGAGTCTACGGGGAGGGAACGTCCTACGAGCAGTACTTC 17 TRBD2 . TRBJ2-7 TRBV15
CSWWGRGNTIYF TGCAGCTGGTGGGGGCGCGGAAACACCATATATTTT 12 . . TRBJ1-3 TRBV29-1
CASSYSSGRPNEQFF TGTGCCAGCAGTTACTCTAGCGGGAGGCCCAATGAGCAGTTCTTC 15 TRBD2 few TRBJ2-1 TRBV6-5
CATGQGAYEQYF TGTGCCACCGGACAGGGGGCCTACGAGCAGTACTTC 12 TRBD1 . TRBJ2-7 TRBV6-5
CASSLTGFGQPQHF TGTGCCAGCAGCTTGACAGGGTTCGGGCAGCCCCAGCATTTT 14 TRBD1 . TRBJ1-5 TRBV7-9
CASSQGASGNYEQYF TGTGCCAGCAGCCAAGGAGCTAGCGGGAACTACGAGCAGTACTTC 15 TRBD2 . TRBJ2-7 TRBV14
CASSGQGYSGNTIYF TGTGCCAGCAGCGGACAGGGTTACTCTGGAAACACCATATATTTT 15 TRBD1 . TRBJ1-3 TRBV27
CASSISTYSRDRGRVFF TGTGCCAGCAGTATATCTACCTACAGCCGGGACAGGGGTCGGGTGTTCTTC 17 TRBD1 once TRBJ2-1 TRBV5-6
CASTLTPGLAGNEQFF TGTGCCAGCACCTTAACCCCGGGACTAGCGGGTAACGAGCAGTTCTTC 16 TRBD2 . TRBJ2-1 TRBV5-5
CASQAGGWETQYF TGTGCCAGCCAAGCGGGAGGATGGGAGACCCAGTACTTC 13 TRBD2 . TRBJ2-5 TRBV3-1/TRBV3-2
CASSVGGTWNEKLFF TGTGCCAGTAGTGTGGGAGGGACATGGAATGAAAAACTGTTTTTT 15 . . TRBJ1-4 TRBV19
CASSQASFGYEQYF TGCGCCAGCAGCCAAGCTAGCTTTGGCTACGAGCAGTACTTC 14 . . TRBJ2-7 TRBV4-1
CASSPGTGVHEQYF TGTGCCAGCAGCCCCGGGACAGGGGTCCACGAGCAGTACTTC 14 TRBD1 . TRBJ2-7 TRBV28
CASSPARQGFEAFF TGTGCCAGCTCACCAGCCCGACAGGGTTTTGAAGCTTTCTTT 14 TRBD1 . TRBJ1-1 TRBV18
CASSVDAGNYGYTF TGCGCCAGCAGCGTGGACGCGGGGAACTATGGCTACACCTTC 14 . few TRBJ1-2 TRBV5-1
CASSRAGHSAEAFF TGTGCCAGCAGTCGAGCCGGACATTCCGCTGAAGCTTTCTTT 14 . few TRBJ1-1 TRBV28
CASSASSGGLIKRDYEQYF TGTGCCAGCAGCGCCTCTAGCGGGGGGCTAATAAAGCGGGACTACGAGCAGTACTTC 19 TRBD2 few TRBJ2-7 TRBV9
CASSPKGTGLIYGYTF TGTGCCAGCTCACCTAAAGGGACAGGGCTGATCTATGGCTACACCTTC 16 TRBD1 . TRBJ1-2 TRBV18
CASSPRQGLETQYF TGTGCCAGCAGCCCCCGACAGGGTTTAGAGACCCAGTACTTC 14 TRBD1 . TRBJ2-5 TRBV28
CASSIQGSPLHF TGTGCCAGCAGCATACAGGGTTCACCCCTCCACTTT 12 . . TRBJ1-6 TRBV21-1
CASSLRASNSPLHF TGTGCCAGCAGCCTGCGGGCCTCAAATTCACCCCTCCACTTT 14 . . TRBJ1-6 TRBV14
CASSPRQGTTDTQYF TGTGCCAGCAGCCCCAGACAGGGGACCACAGATACGCAGTATTTT 15 TRBD1 . TRBJ2-3 TRBV7-3
CAWSPQGTGGGYTF TGTGCCTGGAGTCCCCAGGGAACAGGCGGTGGCTACACCTTC 14 . . TRBJ1-2 TRBV30
CASSSLTSGSRNEQFF TGCGCCAGCAGCTCGTTGACTAGCGGGAGCAGAAATGAGCAGTTCTTC 16 TRBD2 . TRBJ2-1 TRBV5-1
CASNPGLTGGRYEQYF TGCGCCAGCAACCCGGGCCTAACGGGGGGGCGGTACGAGCAGTACTTC 16 TRBD2 . TRBJ2-7 TRBV5-1
CASSRDRGRYGYTF TGTGCCAGCAGTCGGGACCGCGGGAGGTATGGCTACACCTTC 14 . . TRBJ1-2 TRBV28
CASGLARTGELFF TGTGCCAGCGGGCTAGCACGCACCGGGGAGCTGTTTTTT 13 . few TRBJ2-2 TRBV12-3/TRBV12-4
CAWSVQANQPQHF TGTGCCTGGAGTGTACAGGCAAATCAGCCCCAGCATTTT 13 . . TRBJ1-5 TRBV30
CASSQDVGTSGLYEQYF TGTGCCAGCAGCCAAGATGTAGGGACTAGCGGGCTCTACGAGCAGTACTTC 17 TRBD2 . TRBJ2-7 TRBV4-2
CASSTGAQETQYF TGTGCCAGCTCGACAGGGGCGCAGGAGACCCAGTACTTC 13 TRBD1 . TRBJ2-5 TRBV18
CASSNRGDNEQFF TGTGCCAGCAGTAATCGGGGGGACAATGAGCAGTTCTTC 13 TRBD2 . TRBJ2-1 TRBV2
CASSWGLAGVDEQYF TGTGCCAGCAGTTGGGGACTAGCGGGAGTGGACGAGCAGTACTTC 15 TRBD2 . TRBJ2-7 TRBV27
CASSFPVPAFF TGTGCCAGCAGCTTCCCCGTTCCAGCTTTCTTT 11 . . TRBJ1-1 TRBV11-2
CASSSPGGRHTGELFF TGTGCCAGCAGCTCCCCGGGGGGGCGGCACACCGGGGAGCTGTTTTTT 16 TRBD2 . TRBJ2-2 TRBV9
CASRPSGGAYETQYF TGTGCCAGCAGACCCTCCGGGGGGGCCTACGAGACCCAGTACTTC 15 TRBD2 . TRBJ2-5 TRBV6-5
CASSQILTASTAANYGYTF TGTGCCAGCAGCCAAATCTTGACAGCCTCCACAGCCGCTAACTATGGCTACACCTTC 19 . . TRBJ1-2 TRBV4-2
CASRTSASSYEQYF TGTGCCAGTAGGACTAGCGCAAGCTCCTACGAGCAGTACTTC 14 TRBD2 . TRBJ2-7 TRBV7-3
CASSATGGPYEQYF TGTGCCAGCAGTGCGACAGGGGGACCCTACGAGCAGTACTTC 14 TRBD1 . TRBJ2-7 TRBV28
CASSLIYSGGADEQFF TGTGCCAGCAGTTTAATTTATAGCGGGGGGGCCGATGAGCAGTTCTTC 16 TRBD2 . TRBJ2-1 TRBV27
CASSAGQANTEAFF TGTGCCAGCAGCGCGGGACAGGCGAACACTGAAGCTTTCTTT 14 TRBD1 . TRBJ1-1 TRBV9
CASGTVSGANVLTF TGTGCCAGTGGGACAGTCTCTGGGGCCAACGTCCTGACTTTC 14 TRBD1 . TRBJ2-6 TRBV19
CASSQEGISEGYTF TGCGCCAGCAGCCAGGAGGGGATCTCGGAGGGCTACACCTTC 14 . . TRBJ1-2 TRBV4-3
CASSLARQGGYTF TGTGCCAGCAGTTTAGCGCGTCAGGGTGGCTACACCTTC 13 . once TRBJ1-2 TRBV12-3/TRBV12-4
CASRRSSYNSPLHF TGTGCCAGCAGAAGGAGCTCCTATAATTCACCCCTCCACTTT 14 . . TRBJ1-6 TRBV6-5
CASSRGTGEGNYGYTF TGTGCCAGCAGCCGCGGGACAGGGGAGGGTAACTATGGCTACACCTTC 16 TRBD1 . TRBJ1-2 TRBV7-2
CASSLMGGGNQPQHF TGTGCCAGCAGCTTAATGGGGGGTGGCAATCAGCCCCAGCATTTT 15 . . TRBJ1-5 TRBV11-2